The 9 T cell receptor beta chains below were found in one sample sequenced in a study of shared clonotypes between healthy human individuals. Some clones are missing from TCRdb's copy, which holds only in-frame ones; the method was immunoSEQ multiplex PCR. The profile shows approximately 2.1 million clones, 85% to 95% of them singletons. The sample comprised naive CD4+ T cells from PBMCs. Subset meaning: CD45RA+ positively selected. These receptor sequences come from a man between 18 and 29 years old in good health. Some clones in this sample may be carry-over from other donors' samples.

The CDR3 sequence: CASSLEGQAYEQYF. The CDR3 bases are TGTGCCAGCAGCTTAGAGGGACAGGCTTACGAGCAGTACTTC. V usage is TRBV7-4 and J usage is TRBJ2-7, with 8 nucleotides matching TRBD1. The CDR3 spans 14 residues. Germline trimming cut 1 base from V and 4 bases from J; bases unmatched to any gene: 3. The germline gives CDR1 SGHVT, CDR2 SQSDAQ.

The chain is built from TRBV10-3 and TRBJ2-7, with D perhaps given as TRBD1 or TRBD2 (6 bases each). The CDR3 loop spans 15 amino acids. The V and J ends lost 6 bases and 2 bases respectively, with 17 bases between them. Germline CDR1 is ENHRY and CDR2 is SYGVKD. The CDR3 here is CAIRPTGGIPYEQYF. Here the CDR3 DNA reads TGTGCCATCAGACCGACAGGAGGGATTCCCTACGAGCAGTACTTC.

J is TRBJ2-2 and V is TRBV6-5; D gene unclear. Trimming left V 4 bases short and J 2 bases short, with 8 bases between. This CDR3 spans 14 amino acids. The germline CDR1 and CDR2 sequences are MNHEY and SVGAGI. The CDR3, as DNA: TGTGCCAGCAGTTCCAGCGTCAACACCGGGGAGCTGTTTTTT. It specifies CASSSSVNTGELFF.

The chain is built from TRBV4-2 and TRBJ2-1; D gene ambiguous. In germline, CDR1 is LGHNA, CDR2 YNFKEQ. This CDR3 has 14 amino acids. Trimming took 0 bases from V and 1 from J, leaving 4 bases between them. CDR3 nucleotide sequence: TGTGCCAGCAGCCAAGAATTTTCCTACAATGAGCAGTTCTTC. Its translation is CASSQEFSYNEQFF.

V is TRBV4-1 and J is TRBJ2-1; perhaps TRBD2 as D (6 bases). The germline CDR1 and CDR2 sequences are MGHRA and YSYEKL. V was shortened by 0 bases and J by 2 bases, with 11 bases between the two germline ends. The CDR3 contains 16 residues. For the CDR3, the DNA is TGCGCCAGCAGCCAAGATCCGCGGGGCCCCTACAATGAGCAGTTCTTC. This encodes CASSQDPRGPYNEQFF.

This chain uses TRBV5-1 with TRBJ1-4; D is ambiguous. The V and J ends lost 0 bases and 5 bases respectively, with 11 bases between them. This CDR3 has 15 amino acids. The germline V gene encodes CDR1 SGHRS and CDR2 YFSETQ. CDR3 region: CASSLATGPNEKLFF. For the CDR3, the DNA is TGCGCCAGCAGCTTGGCGACCGGGCCGAATGAAAAACTGTTTTTT.

The chain recombines TRBV5-1 with TRBJ2-3; D might be TRBD1 or TRBD2, each matching 5 bases. CDR3 length: 15 amino acids. Trimming cost V 4 bases and J 5 bases, with 17 bases left between them. Germline CDR1 reads SGHRS; CDR2 reads YFSETQ. The CDR3 reads CASSTPGTSRDTQYF. Here the CDR3 DNA reads TGCGCCAGCAGCACCCCCGGGACCAGCCGAGATACGCAGTATTTT. Complete variable domain (other parts from reference TRBV5-1 and TRBJ2-3): KAGVTQTPRYLIKTRGQQVTLSCSPISGHRSVSWYQQTPGQGLQFLFEYFSETQRNKGNFPGRFSGRQFSNSRSEMNVSTLELGDSALYLCASSTPGTSRDTQYFGPGTRLTVL.

The CDR3 nucleotides are TGTGCCAGCAGCTTAGTTGGGGCCAGGGCCAACGAGCAGTACTTC. Translated, it gives CASSLVGARANEQYF. The chain has TRBV11-1 and TRBJ2-7, with D possibly being TRBD1 (5 bases). V was pared by 1 base and J by 5 bases, with 15 bases between. The CDR3 covers 15 residues. The germline gives CDR1 SGHAT, CDR2 FQDESV (reference sequence).

The V and J genes are TRBV5-1 and TRBJ1-2; a possible D gene is TRBD1 (6 bases). CDR3 length equals 14 residues. The germline V gene encodes CDR1 SGHRS and CDR2 YFSETQ. V was cut by 0 bases and J by 4 bases, with 10 bases left in between. CDR3 DNA: TGCGCCAGCAGCTTGGTGGACAGTAGCTATGGCTACACCTTC. Translating gives CASSLVDSSYGYTF. The whole variable domain, remainder taken from reference TRBV5-1 and TRBJ1-2, is KAGVTQTPRYLIKTRGQQVTLSCSPISGHRSVSWYQQTPGQGLQFLFEYFSETQRNKGNFPGRFSGRQFSNSRSEMNVSTLELGDSALYLCASSLVDSSYGYTFGSGTRLTVV.